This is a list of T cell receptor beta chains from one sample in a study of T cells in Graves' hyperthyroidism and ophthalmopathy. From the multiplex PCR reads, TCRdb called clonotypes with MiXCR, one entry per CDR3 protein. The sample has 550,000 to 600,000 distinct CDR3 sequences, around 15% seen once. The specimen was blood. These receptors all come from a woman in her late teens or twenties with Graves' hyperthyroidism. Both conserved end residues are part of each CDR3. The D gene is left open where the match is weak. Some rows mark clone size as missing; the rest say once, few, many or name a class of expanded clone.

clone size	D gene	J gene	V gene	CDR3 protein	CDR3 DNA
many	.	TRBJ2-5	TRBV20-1	CSAREFETQYF	TGCAGTGCGAGAGAATTCGAGACCCAGTACTTC
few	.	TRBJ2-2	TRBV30	CAGLPGLLSTGELFF	TGTGCCGGATTGCCGGGACTGCTATCCACCGGGGAGCTGTTTTTT
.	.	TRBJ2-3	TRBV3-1	CASSNRGPGVRDTQYF	TGTGCCAGCAGCAATCGTGGGCCGGGAGTGAGAGATACGCAGTATTTT
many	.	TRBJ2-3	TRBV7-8	CASRQRDTQYF	TGTGCCAGCAGGCAGAGGGATACGCAGTATTTT
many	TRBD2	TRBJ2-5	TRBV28	CASSLSSAPRRGRPQETQYF	TGTGCCAGCAGTTTATCGTCCGCCCCGAGGCGGGGGAGGCCTCAAGAGACCCAGTACTTC
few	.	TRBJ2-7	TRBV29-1	CSVESGLASNEQYF	TGCAGCGTTGAAAGCGGGCTAGCGTCCAACGAGCAGTACTTC
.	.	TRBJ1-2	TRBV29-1	CSVDPLVSGTRGGYTF	TGCAGCGTTGACCCCTTGGTATCAGGAACCCGCGGCGGCTACACCTTC
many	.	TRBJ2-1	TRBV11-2	CASSFSKIQFF	TGTGCCAGCAGCTTTTCGAAGATACAGTTCTTC
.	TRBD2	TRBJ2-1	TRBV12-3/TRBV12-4	CASSLVAGGPGEQFF	TGTGCCAGCAGTTTAGTCGCGGGAGGGCCTGGGGAGCAGTTCTTC
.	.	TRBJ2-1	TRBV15	CATSRDNLRGGEQFF	TGTGCCACCAGCAGAGACAACCTACGGGGTGGTGAGCAGTTCTTC
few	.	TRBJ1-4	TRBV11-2	CASSLVGKLFF	TGTGCCAGCAGCTTAGTGGGAAAACTGTTTTTT
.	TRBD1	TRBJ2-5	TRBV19	CASSALQGKIKTQYF	TGTGCCAGTAGCGCACTACAGGGGAAGATAAAGACCCAGTACTTC
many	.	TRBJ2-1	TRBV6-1	CASMGATSYNEQFF	TGTGCCAGCATGGGGGCCACCTCCTACAATGAGCAGTTCTTC
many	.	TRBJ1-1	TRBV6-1	CASSDGTRMNTEAFF	TGTGCCAGCAGTGATGGCACAAGAATGAACACTGAAGCTTTCTTT
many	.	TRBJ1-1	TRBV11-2	CASSLSGWAEAFF	TGTGCCAGCAGCTTATCCGGGTGGGCTGAAGCTTTCTTT
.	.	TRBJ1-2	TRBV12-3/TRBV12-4	CASSLGDSTNYGYTF	TGTGCCAGCAGTCTAGGGGACTCAACAAACTATGGCTACACCTTC
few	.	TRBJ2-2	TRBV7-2	CASSSPKSSQPGELFF	TGTGCCAGCAGCTCACCCAAGTCCTCACAACCCGGGGAGCTGTTTTTT
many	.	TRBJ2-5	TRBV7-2	CASRRGEETQYF	TGTGCCAGCAGGAGGGGGGAGGAGACCCAGTACTTC
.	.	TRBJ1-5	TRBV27	CAIAVPTNQPQHF	TGTGCCATCGCCGTCCCCACAAATCAGCCCCAGCATTTT
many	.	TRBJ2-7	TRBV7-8	CASSLVEGSYEQYF	TGTGCCAGCAGCTTGGTAGAGGGGTCCTACGAGCAGTACTTC
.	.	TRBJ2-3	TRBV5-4	CASCMKGRSTDTQYF	TGTGCCAGCTGCATGAAAGGCCGAAGCACAGATACGCAGTATTTT
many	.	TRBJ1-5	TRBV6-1	CASSEAPGKGNQPQHF	TGTGCCAGCAGTGAAGCGCCAGGGAAGGGCAATCAGCCCCAGCATTTT
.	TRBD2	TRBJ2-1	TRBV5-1	CASRLSRGGSYNEQSF	TGCGCCAGCCGTCTGTCACGGGGGGGCTCCTACAATGAGCAGTCCTTC
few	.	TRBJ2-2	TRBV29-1	CSVGGAGELFF	TGCAGCGTTGGTGGCGCCGGGGAGCTGTTTTTT
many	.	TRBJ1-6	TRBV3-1	CASSQGRTRNSPLHF	TGTGCCAGCAGCCAGGGACGGACCCGGAATTCACCCCTCCACTTT
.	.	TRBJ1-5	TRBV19	CASSIGMNQPQHF	TGTGCCAGTAGTATAGGGATGAATCAGCCCCAGCATTTT
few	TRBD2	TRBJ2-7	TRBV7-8	CASSPRGSGRTYEQYF	TGTGCCAGCAGCCCGAGGGGGAGCGGGAGAACCTACGAGCAGTACTTC
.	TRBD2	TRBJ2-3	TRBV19	CASSIVAGGTDTQYF	TGTGCCAGTAGTATAGTAGCGGGGGGCACAGATACGCAGTATTTT
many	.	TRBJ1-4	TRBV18	CASSPPSAARNEKLFF	TGTGCCAGCTCACCACCGTCGGCCGCTCGTAATGAAAAACTGTTTTTT
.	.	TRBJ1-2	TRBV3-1	CASSLTRHRGTNYGYTF	TGTGCCAGCAGCCTAACCCGACACCGTGGAACTAACTATGGCTACACCTTC
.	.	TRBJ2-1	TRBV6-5	CASSFPVVEQFF	TGTGCCAGCAGTTTTCCCGTGGTTGAGCAGTTCTTC
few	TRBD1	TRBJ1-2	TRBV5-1	CASSLEGGGLAYGYTF	TGCGCCAGCAGCTTGGAAGGGGGCGGACTAGCCTATGGCTACACCTTC
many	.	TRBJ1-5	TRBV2	CASKKDRNSNQPQHF	TGTGCCAGCAAAAAGGACAGAAATAGCAATCAGCCCCAGCATTTT
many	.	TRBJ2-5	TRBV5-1	CASSPGGDEETQYF	TGCGCCAGCAGCCCCGGAGGGGACGAGGAGACCCAGTACTTC
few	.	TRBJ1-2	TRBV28	CASSEQTRAYGYTF	TGTGCCAGCAGCGAACAGACCAGGGCCTATGGCTACACCTTC
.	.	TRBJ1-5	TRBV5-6	CASSRGRGATQPQHF	TGTGCCAGCAGCCGCGGACGAGGGGCCACTCAGCCCCAGCATTTT
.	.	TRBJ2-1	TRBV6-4	CASSDSVGEQFF	TGTGCCAGCAGTGACTCTGTTGGTGAGCAGTTCTTC
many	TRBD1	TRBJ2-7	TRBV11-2	CASSLGGTGRYEQYF	TGTGCCAGCAGCTTAGGAGGGACAGGGAGGTACGAGCAGTACTTC
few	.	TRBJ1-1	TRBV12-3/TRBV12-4	CASRLRSMNTEAFF	TGTGCCAGCAGGTTACGCTCCATGAACACTGAAGCTTTCTTT
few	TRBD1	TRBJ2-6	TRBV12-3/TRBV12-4	CASSSLRGPRGANVLTF	TGTGCCAGCAGCTCTCTCAGGGGGCCACGTGGGGCCAACGTCCTGACTTTC
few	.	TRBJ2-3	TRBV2	CASSEGRSSTDTQYF	TGTGCCAGCAGTGAAGGGCGGTCTAGCACAGATACGCAGTATTTT
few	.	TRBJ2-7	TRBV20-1	CSARVAGLPYEQYF	TGCAGTGCTAGAGTGGCTGGGCTCCCCTACGAGCAGTACTTC
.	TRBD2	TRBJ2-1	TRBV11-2	CASSFLPPSSGGADEQFF	TGTGCCAGCAGCTTCCTTCCACCTTCTAGCGGGGGGGCCGATGAGCAGTTCTTC
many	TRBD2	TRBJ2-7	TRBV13	CASSPNSGGAHEQYF	TGTGCCAGCAGCCCCAATAGCGGGGGGGCCCACGAGCAGTACTTC
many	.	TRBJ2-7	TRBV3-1	CASSQDRNYEQYF	TGTGCCAGCAGCCAAGATAGGAACTACGAGCAGTACTTC
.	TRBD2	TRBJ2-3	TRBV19	CASSIRASGRRDTQYF	TGTGCCAGTAGTATAAGGGCTAGCGGGAGGCGAGATACGCAGTATTTT
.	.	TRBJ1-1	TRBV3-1	CASSPYEGPGNTEAFF	TGTGCCAGCAGCCCATACGAGGGACCAGGGAACACTGAAGCTTTCTTT
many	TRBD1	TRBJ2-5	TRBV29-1	CSVEYGTVEETQYF	TGCAGCGTTGAATATGGGACAGTTGAAGAGACCCAGTACTTC
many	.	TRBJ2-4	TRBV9	CASSVGGAGIQYF	TGTGCCAGCAGCGTGGGGGGAGCCGGAATTCAGTACTTC
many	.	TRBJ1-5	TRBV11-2	CASSPTDRHSNQPQHF	TGTGCCAGCAGCCCTACAGACAGACATAGCAATCAGCCCCAGCATTTT
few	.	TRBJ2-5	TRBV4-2	CASSQGQVLYF	TGTGCCAGCAGCCAAGGACAGGTTTTGTACTTC
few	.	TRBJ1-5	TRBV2	CASIEQTNQPQHF	TGTGCCAGCATCGAACAGACTAATCAGCCCCAGCATTTT
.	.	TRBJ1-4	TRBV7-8	CSSSWGTLSNEKLFF	TGTTCCAGCAGCTGGGGGACACTAAGTAATGAAAAACTGTTTTTT